This TCR beta chain was documented in a study of siplizumab effects on memory and regulatory T cells (dated by TCRdb to between 2018 and 2021). Notes on the research overall: The study examined how the anti-CD2 antibody siplizumab affects alloreactive T-cell subsets in allogeneic mixed lymphocyte reactions built from human PBMCs. Beyond this particular receptor, the publication reports: The suppressive function of proliferating Tregs from siplizumab cultures was not functionally confirmed. A naive or memory phenotype could not be assigned to roughly 80-97% of proliferating CD4+ or CD8+ clones. Among mappable alloreactive CD4+ clones, the Treg-derived fraction averaged nearly 70% with siplizumab versus about 27% in control reactions. Because sequences below about 10^-5 frequency were poorly captured, only a minor fraction of alloreactive clones could be mapped to unstimulated subsets. Siplizumab significantly lowered the cumulative frequency of alloreactive sequences that could be traced to unstimulated CD4+ memory T cells. Greater diversity appeared to be present in unstimulated naive T cells than in memory T cells, and a substantial contribution to the alloresponse seemed to be made by naive cells.

The library came from the immunoSEQ multiplex PCR assay. The deep sequencing platform assayed about 90,000 TCR templates per sample. Genomic DNA extracted from sorted T cells was the material used for TCRbeta CDR3 sequencing. Under the source paper's analysis protocol: Clonal analysis of TCRbeta CDR3 data was done in the R programming language. Alloreactive CD4+ and CD8+ clones were identified by comparing unstimulated samples to CFSE-low samples taken after the reaction. Regulatory or non-regulatory origin was assigned to alloreactive CD4+ clones by matching of sequences to sorted unstimulated Treg and non-Treg repertoires. Imported from immuneACCESS, the table was reduced by TCRdb to in-frame sequences with V and J called. These copies leave out some clones; in studies compared against another copy, an unresolved V gene accounts for under half, and the cause of the remainder is not known. The DNA was the basis for D and trimming; V, J and clone size are from that table. The sample profile shows about 82,000 clones; about 87% of them were found once. Jointly, the top ten make up over 1.5% of the sample.

TCRbeta CDR3 sequencing was performed on sorted unstimulated T cells and on proliferating T cells recovered from mixed lymphocyte reactions. Fresh whole blood from some ten HLA-typed healthy donors was used as the source from which PBMCs were isolated. Unstimulated CD4+ regulatory T cells were FACS-sorted to map the origin of alloreactive clones. There are a few counts of this clone. The antigen it binds to is not known. Within one base of it there is no much larger clone, and no base qualities were kept. Germline trimming: 6 bases from V, 4 bases from J; junction bases outside gene matches: 11. The CDR3 runs 15 residues from the cysteine to the phenylalanine. The CDR3 DNA has 45 bases and is translated from base 1. CDR1 MRHNA and CDR2 SNTAGT are derived from the germline V gene.

Material: Tregs sorted from blood. This clonotype originated in a human donor in good health. The sequence is built from TRBV6-4 and TRBJ1-2; TRBD1 fits 7 bases in the junction. CDR3 reads: CASSPSPTGLYGYTF. The bases read TGTGCCAGCAGCCCCTCTCCGACAGGGCTCTATGGCTACACCTTC.